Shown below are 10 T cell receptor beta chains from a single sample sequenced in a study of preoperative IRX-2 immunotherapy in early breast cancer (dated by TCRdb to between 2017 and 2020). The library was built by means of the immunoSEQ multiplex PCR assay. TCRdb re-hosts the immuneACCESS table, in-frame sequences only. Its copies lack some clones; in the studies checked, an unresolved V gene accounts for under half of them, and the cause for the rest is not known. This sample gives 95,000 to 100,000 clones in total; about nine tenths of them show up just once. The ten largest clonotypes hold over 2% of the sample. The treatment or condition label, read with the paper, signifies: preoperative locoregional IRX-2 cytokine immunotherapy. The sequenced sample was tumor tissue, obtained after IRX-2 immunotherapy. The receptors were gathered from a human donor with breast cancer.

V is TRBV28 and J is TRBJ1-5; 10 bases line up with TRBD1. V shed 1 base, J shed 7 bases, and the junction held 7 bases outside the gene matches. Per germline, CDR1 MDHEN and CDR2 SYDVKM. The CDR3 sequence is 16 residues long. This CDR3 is CASSLSLTGGGQPQHF. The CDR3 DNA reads TGTGCCAGCAGTTTATCCTTGACAGGGGGCGGGCAGCCCCAGCATTTT. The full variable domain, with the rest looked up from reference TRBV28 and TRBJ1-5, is DVKVTQSSRYLVKRTGEKVFLECVQDMDHENMFWYRQDPGLGLRLIYFSYDVKMKEKGDIPEGYSVSREKKERFSLILESASTNQTSMYLCASSLSLTGGGQPQHFGDGTRLSIL.

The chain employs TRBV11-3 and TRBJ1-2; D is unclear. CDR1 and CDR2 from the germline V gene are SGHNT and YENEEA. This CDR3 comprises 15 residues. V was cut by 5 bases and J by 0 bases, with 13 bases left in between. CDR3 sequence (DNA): TGTGCCAGCAGCCCTATGCACCAAACTAACTATGGCTACACCTTC. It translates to CASSPMHQTNYGYTF. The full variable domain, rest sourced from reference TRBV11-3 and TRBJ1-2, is EAGVVQSPRYKIIEKKQPVAFWCNPISGHNTLYWYLQNLGQGPELLIRYENEEAVDDSQLPKDRFSAERLKGVDSTLKIQPAELGDSAVYLCASSPMHQTNYGYTFGSGTRLTVV.

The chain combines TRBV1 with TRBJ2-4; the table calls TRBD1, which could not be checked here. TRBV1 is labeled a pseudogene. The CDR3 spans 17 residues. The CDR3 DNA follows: TGCGCCAGCAGCCAAGGCCCCCCCCGGGACATAAAAAACATTCAGTACTTC. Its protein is CASSQGPPRDIKNIQYF.

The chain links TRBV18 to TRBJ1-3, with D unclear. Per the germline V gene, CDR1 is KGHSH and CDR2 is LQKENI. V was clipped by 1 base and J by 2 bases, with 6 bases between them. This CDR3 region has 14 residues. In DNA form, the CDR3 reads TGTGCCAGCTCACCACGGGCCGCTGGAAACACCATATATTTT. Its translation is CASSPRAAGNTIYF. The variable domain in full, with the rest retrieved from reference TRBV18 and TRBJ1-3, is NAGVMQNPRHLVRRRGQEARLRCSPMKGHSHVYWYRQLPEEGLKFMVYLQKENIIDESGMPKERFSAEFPKEGPSILRIQQVVRGDSAAYFCASSPRAAGNTIYFGEGSWLTVV.

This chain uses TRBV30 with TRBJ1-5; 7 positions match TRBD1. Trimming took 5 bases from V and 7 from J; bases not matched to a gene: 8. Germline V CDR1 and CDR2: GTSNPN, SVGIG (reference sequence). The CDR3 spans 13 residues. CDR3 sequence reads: CAWGDRAGQPQHF. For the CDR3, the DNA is TGTGCCTGGGGTGACAGGGCGGGCCAGCCCCAGCATTTT. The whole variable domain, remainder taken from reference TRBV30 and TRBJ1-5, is SQTIHQWPATLVQPVGSPLSLECTVEGTSNPNLYWYRQAAGRGLQLLFYSVGIGQISSEVPQNLSASRPQDRQFILSSKKLLLSDSGFYLCAWGDRAGQPQHFGDGTRLSIL.

CDR3 coding DNA: TGTGCCAGTAGGAAGGACAGGGGTCCCTACGAGCAGTACTTC. It is translated as CASRKDRGPYEQYF. The V call is TRBV19, the J call TRBJ2-7; TRBD1 agrees at 9 bases. The CDR3 loop spans 14 amino acids. Trimming cost V 6 bases and J 2 bases; bases outside gene matches: 5. Germline lookup yields CDR1 LNHDA and CDR2 SQIVND (reference sequence).

CDR3: CASSGDINTEAFF. CDR3 DNA sequence: TGTGCCAGCTCAGGGGACATCAACACTGAAGCTTTCTTT. The chain combines TRBV18 with TRBJ1-1, with D possibly being TRBD1 (6 bases). Germline CDR1 reads KGHSH; CDR2 reads LQKENI. The V end lost 5 bases, the J end lost 2 bases, and 9 bases lay between the germline ends. The CDR3 covers 13 residues.

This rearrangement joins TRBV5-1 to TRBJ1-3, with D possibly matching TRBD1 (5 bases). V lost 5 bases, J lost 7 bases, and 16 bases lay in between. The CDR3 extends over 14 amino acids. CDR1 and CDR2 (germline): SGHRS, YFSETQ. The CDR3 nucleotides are TGCGCCAGCAGACCTGGGGGAGGAGAGAACACCATATATTTT. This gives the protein CASRPGGGENTIYF.

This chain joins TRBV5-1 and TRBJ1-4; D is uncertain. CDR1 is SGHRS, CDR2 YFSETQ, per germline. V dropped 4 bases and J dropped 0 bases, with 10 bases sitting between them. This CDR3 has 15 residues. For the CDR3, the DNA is TGCGCCAGCAGCGATACGGACCCAACTAATGAAAAACTGTTTTTT. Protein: CASSDTDPTNEKLFF.

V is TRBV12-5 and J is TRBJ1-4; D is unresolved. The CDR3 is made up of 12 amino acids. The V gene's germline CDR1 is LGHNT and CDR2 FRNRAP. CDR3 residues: CASLSPNEKLFF. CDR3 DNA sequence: TGTGCCAGCCTTTCTCCAAATGAAAAACTGTTTTTT.